A single sample is the source of the 26 T cell receptor beta chains below, sequenced in a study of regulatory T cells in long-lasting Graves disease. CDR3-region Arm-PCR and iRepertoire HTBI primers produced the TCR beta libraries. TCRdb redid the calling of the multiplex PCR reads with MiXCR, one entry per CDR3 protein. This sample has a few hundred thousand distinct CDR3 sequences; about a quarter occur once, and the top ten carry around 26%. The sample's time point: persistent/refractory GD, antithyroid drugs over 5 years with positive TRAb. PBMC RNA was the source of the TCR library. Specimen: peripheral blood mononuclear cells (PBMCs), collected when the disease was refractory, from a patient treated with antithyroid drugs. Receptor source: a female donor with Graves disease.

The chain links TRBV20-1 to TRBJ2-5; D gene uncertain. Trimming shortened V by 0 bases and J by 0 bases, and 20 bases separated the two germline ends. Per the germline V gene, CDR1 is DFQATT and CDR2 is SNEGSKA (reference sequence). The CDR3 consists of 18 residues. The CDR3 nucleotides read TGCAGTGCTAGAGATGGCACAGTTTTTCTCCAATACCAAGAGACCCAGTACTTC. Amino acids: CSARDGTVFLQYQETQYF.

In the case of this clonotype: A read error may explain this, as a much larger clone is one base away. The chain links TRBV2 to TRBJ1-4; D is unresolved. The CDR3 is made up of 12 amino acids. From germline, CDR1 is SNHLY and CDR2 FYNNEI. CDR3 protein: CASSELSEKLLF. CDR3 coding DNA: TGTGCCAGCAGTGAACTCTCTGAAAAACTGCTTTTT.

This clonotype was observed many times. V gene TRBV28 combines with J gene TRBJ1-1; tentative D call: TRBD1 (5 bases). This CDR3 has 14 residues. Between the trimmed V and J ends, which lost 3 bases and 4 bases, there was a span of 12 bases. CDR1 MDHEN and CDR2 SYDVKM come from the germline V gene. In DNA form, the CDR3 reads TGTGCCAGCAGTTTTCGCAGGGACGGCACTGAAGCTTTCTTT. It translates to CASSFRRDGTEAFF.

This clonotype has at least ten counts. The chain couples TRBV3-1 to TRBJ1-2; TRBD1 agrees at 8 bases. Germline V lookup: CDR1 LGHDT, CDR2 YNNKEL (reference sequence). V lost 4 bases to trimming and J lost 5 bases; unmatched junction nucleotides: 9. This CDR3 contains 15 residues. The CDR3 DNA sequence: TGTGCCAGCAGCCGAAAAGGACAGGGACCATATGGCTACACCTTC. Protein: CASSRKGQGPYGYTF. Based on the CDR3 plus reference TRBV3-1 and TRBJ1-2, the full variable domain is DTAVSQTPKYLVTQMGNDKSIKCEQNLGHDTMYWYKQDSKKFLKIMFSYNNKELIINETVPNRFSPKSPDKAHLNLHINSLELGDSAVYFCASSRKGQGPYGYTFGSGTRLTVV.

This clonotype was recorded at least ten times. CDR3 DNA: TGCAGTGCTAGGCCCCCGACAGTTCAAGAGACCCAGTACTTC. It translates to CSARPPTVQETQYF. The genes are TRBV20-1 and TRBJ2-5; TRBD1 is a possible D gene (5 bases). V lost 3 bases and J lost 2, with 13 bases in between. CDR1 and CDR2 from the germline V gene are DFQATT and SNEGSKA (reference sequence). This CDR3 comprises 14 residues.

This clonotype was found a few times. The chain recombines TRBV20-1 with TRBJ2-7; D is perhaps TRBD2 (6 bases). Germline V lookup: CDR1 DFQATT, CDR2 SNEGSKA (reference sequence). The length of the CDR3 is 15 residues. Trimming stripped 0 bases from V and 2 bases from J, with 14 bases between. The CDR3 bases are TGCAGTGCTAGAGAAAAACTAGCTAACCCCTACGAGCAGTACTTC. The encoded protein is CSAREKLANPYEQYF.

The rearrangement links TRBV12-3 or TRBV12-4 to TRBJ2-4; D is possibly TRBD1 or TRBD2 (5 bases each). This CDR3 region has 15 residues. The V end lost 3 bases, the J end lost 12 bases, and 21 bases lay between the germline ends. CDR3 residues: CASSLGPSRKTGQYF. CDR3 DNA sequence: TGTGCCAGCAGTTTGGGACCCTCTAGAAAAACGGGTCAGTACTTC.

This clonotype was observed a few times. The chain couples TRBV12-3 or TRBV12-4 to TRBJ2-5; D possibly uses TRBD1 or TRBD2 (5 bases each). With 4 bases removed from V and 1 base from J, the gap between germline ends came to 10 bases. The CDR3 runs to 14 residues. This CDR3 reads CASSSGPIQETQYF. For the CDR3, the DNA is TGTGCCAGCAGTTCGGGACCCATCCAAGAGACCCAGTACTTC.

This clonotype occurred many times. V and J are TRBV11-2 and TRBJ2-4; 8 nucleotides agree with TRBD2. Germline V gene sequence: CDR1 SGHAT, CDR2 FQNNGV. Trimming removed 1 base from V and 2 bases from J; junction bases left unmatched: 7. The CDR3 is 17 residues long. The CDR3 DNA follows: TGTGCCAGCAGCTTAGTGTCTAGCGGGTTATCCAAAAACATTCAGTACTTC. This encodes CASSLVSSGLSKNIQYF.

This chain connects TRBV30 to TRBJ1-1; no firm D call. The CDR3 totals 13 residues. V lost 8 bases to trimming and J lost 0 bases, with 13 bases between them. The germline gives CDR1 GTSNPN, CDR2 SVGIG (reference sequence). Here the CDR3 reads CAVTYQLNTEAFF. CDR3 nucleotides: TGTGCCGTAACCTACCAGTTGAACACTGAAGCTTTCTTT.

This sequence joins TRBV10-3 and TRBJ2-5; D gene uncertain. This CDR3 contains 11 residues. Germline CDR1 and CDR2: ENHRY and SYGVKD. V lost 9 bases to trimming and J lost 5 bases, with 10 bases between them. DNA of the CDR3: TGTGCCATAGCTAACATGGAGACCCAGTACTTC. It encodes CAIANMETQYF.

This clonotype was counted ten times or more. The chain uses TRBV11-2 and TRBJ1-4, with D hard to call. Trimming took 1 base from V and 6 from J, leaving 15 bases between them. The CDR3 sequence is 16 residues long. CDR1 and CDR2 (germline): SGHAT, FQNNGV. CDR3 loop: CASSLGVSAEYEKLFF. The CDR3 nucleotides are TGTGCCAGCAGCTTAGGGGTCAGTGCCGAGTATGAAAAACTGTTTTTT.

The V call is TRBV3-1, the J call TRBJ1-4, with a possible D match to TRBD1 (5 bases). Germline CDR1 and CDR2: LGHDT and YNNKEL (reference sequence). This CDR3 has 15 residues. Trimming took off 4 bases at V and 4 bases at J, with 13 bases between the two ends. CDR3 region: CASSLTGPSNEKLFF. DNA for the CDR3: TGTGCCAGCAGCCTTACGGGACCGAGTAATGAAAAACTGTTTTTT.

This clonotype has a handful of counts. The chain couples TRBV20-1 to TRBJ2-4, with D possibly being TRBD1 (6 bases). Trimming shortened V by 4 bases and J by 1 base, and 17 bases separated the two germline ends. From germline, CDR1 is DFQATT and CDR2 SNEGSKA (reference sequence). The CDR3 runs 16 residues. The CDR3 bases are TGCAGTGCTATAGACTACAGGGATGGGGCCAAAAACATTCAGTACTTC. Amino acids: CSAIDYRDGAKNIQYF.

This clonotype appeared a few times. The chain links TRBV4-3 to TRBJ2-5, with 8 positions matching TRBD2. With the DNA end fitting TRBJ2-1 better, the J assignment may be wrong. The germline V gene has CDR1 LGHNA and CDR2 YSLEER. The CDR3 covers 15 residues. CDR3 in amino acids: CASSQDTSGILEQFF. The CDR3 coding sequence is TGCGCCAGCAGCCAAGATACTAGCGGAATACTAGAGCAGTTCTTC.

There are many counts of this clonotype. The chain recombines TRBV20-1 with TRBJ1-2; 10 positions agree with TRBD1. Germline CDR1 and CDR2: DFQATT and SNEGSKA (reference sequence). The CDR3 has 14 residues. In DNA form, the CDR3 reads TGCAGCACTCCGGGACAGGGGAGCAGCTATGGCTACACCTTC. Encoded protein: CSTPGQGSSYGYTF.

This sequence joins TRBV5-8 and TRBJ2-7; TRBD2 matches at 13 bases. The CDR3 contains 17 residues. Trimming took 4 bases from V and 2 from J; bases not matched to a gene: 9. Germline V gives CDR1 SGHTS, CDR2 YDEGEE. As DNA, the CDR3 is TGTGCCAGCAGCCTTACCGGGACTAGCGGGGCTACCTACGAGCAGTACTTC. Encoded protein: CASSLTGTSGATYEQYF.

This clonotype was seen a few times. The V gene is TRBV20-1, the J gene TRBJ2-7, with D maybe TRBD2 (6 bases). Trimming cost V 0 bases and J 3 bases, with 18 bases left between them. The CDR3 is 16 residues long. The V gene's germline CDR1 is DFQATT and CDR2 SNEGSKA (reference sequence). CDR3 in DNA: TGCAGTGCTAGAGATCCCCAGACTAGTTCTGGCTACGAGCAGTACTTC. Amino acid sequence: CSARDPQTSSGYEQYF.

This clonotype was counted a few times. The chain is built from TRBV20-1 and TRBJ2-2; D unresolved. Germline V gene sequence: CDR1 DFQATT, CDR2 SNEGSKA (reference sequence). The CDR3 totals 13 residues. V was shortened by 5 bases and J by 8 bases, with 15 bases between the two germline ends. The CDR3 DNA follows: TGCAGTGCTGCCCCCCTGGGAAGTGGGGAGCTGTTTTTT. Translating gives CSAAPLGSGELFF.

The CDR3 sequence: CASSTPWGLETQYF. The CDR3 DNA reads TGTGCCAGCAGTACCCCTTGGGGGTTGGAGACCCAGTACTTC. The chain combines TRBV12-3 or TRBV12-4 with TRBJ2-5; perhaps D is TRBD1 or TRBD2 (5 bases each). V lost 5 bases and J 5 bases, leaving 15 bases between the germline ends. The CDR3 runs 14 residues.

This clonotype was detected many times. The V call is TRBV12-3 or TRBV12-4, the J call TRBJ1-4, with 10 bases matching TRBD1. The CDR3 length is 15 residues. V was pared by 2 bases and J by 4 bases, with 1 base of the junction left unmatched. The CDR3 DNA reads as TGTGCCAGCAGTTTAAGGACAGGGGGTAATGAAAAACTGTTTTTT. Translated, it gives CASSLRTGGNEKLFF.

This clonotype was detected many times. V is TRBV11-2 and J is TRBJ1-1, with 8 bases aligning to TRBD1. Trimming cost V 5 bases and J 6 bases; bases outside gene matches: 8. This CDR3 comprises 14 residues. Germline V gives CDR1 SGHAT, CDR2 FQNNGV. In nucleotides, the CDR3 is TGTGCCAGCAGCCAAACAGGGGGTACCGCTGAAGCTTTCTTT. Its protein is CASSQTGGTAEAFF.

This chain uses TRBV7-3 with TRBJ2-2; D remains ambiguous. Germline loops: CDR1 SGHTA, CDR2 FQGTGA. The length of the CDR3 is 14 residues. V was pared by 5 bases and J by 4 bases, with 11 bases between. The CDR3: CASSPSAITGELFF. CDR3 nucleotides: TGTGCCAGCAGCCCATCCGCTATCACCGGGGAGCTGTTTTTT.

V and J are TRBV5-1 and TRBJ1-5; 8 positions agree with TRBD1. The CDR3 runs to 15 residues. The V gene's germline CDR1 is SGHRS and CDR2 YFSETQ. J lost 7 bases, V lost 4 bases, and 10 bases had no gene match. The CDR3 nucleotides are TGCGCCAGCAGCCGAGGGGACAGGCGGAACCAGCCCCAGCATTTT. Translation gives CASSRGDRRNQPQHF. Using reference TRBV5-1 and TRBJ1-5 for the parts outside the CDR3, the full variable domain is KAGVTQTPRYLIKTRGQQVTLSCSPISGHRSVSWYQQTPGQGLQFLFEYFSETQRNKGNFPGRFSGRQFSNSRSEMNVSTLELGDSALYLCASSRGDRRNQPQHFGDGTRLSIL.

This clonotype occurred a few times. The CDR3 DNA reads TGTGCCAGCTCACCCAGCTGGGGTTTGGATGAAAAACTGTTTTTT. Encoded protein: CASSPSWGLDEKLFF. The genes are TRBV18 and TRBJ1-4; unclear D gene. The V and J ends lost 3 bases and 6 bases respectively, with 14 bases between them. The CDR3 covers 15 residues. Looked up from germline, CDR1 is KGHSH and CDR2 is LQKENI.

CDR3 sequence reads: CASRRGDPHSEAFF. CDR3 nucleotide sequence: TGTGCCAGCAGACGGGGGGATCCGCACTCTGAAGCTTTCTTT. The chain has TRBV6-2 or TRBV6-3 and TRBJ1-1; the D gene is possibly TRBD1 (5 bases). With 6 bases removed from V and 6 bases from J, the gap between germline ends came to 17 bases. The CDR3 sequence is 14 residues long. CDR1 is MNHEY, CDR2 SVGEGT, per germline.